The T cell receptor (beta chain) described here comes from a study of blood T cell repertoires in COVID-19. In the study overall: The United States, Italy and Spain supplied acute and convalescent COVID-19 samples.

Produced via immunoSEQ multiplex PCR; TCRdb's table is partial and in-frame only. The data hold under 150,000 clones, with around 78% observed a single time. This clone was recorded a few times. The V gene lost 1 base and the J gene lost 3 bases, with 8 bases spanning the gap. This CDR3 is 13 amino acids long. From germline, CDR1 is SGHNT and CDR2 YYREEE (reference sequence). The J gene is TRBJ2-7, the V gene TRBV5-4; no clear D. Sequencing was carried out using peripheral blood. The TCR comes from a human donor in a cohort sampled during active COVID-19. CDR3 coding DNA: TGTGCCAGCAGCTTGATGACGGGCTACGAGCAGTACTTC. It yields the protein CASSLMTGYEQYF. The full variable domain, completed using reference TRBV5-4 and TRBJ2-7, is ETGVTQSPTHLIKTRGQQVTLRCSSQSGHNTVSWYQQALGQGPQFIFQYYREEENGRGNFPPRFSGLQFPNYSSELNVNALELDDSALYLCASSLMTGYEQYFGPGTRLTVT.